The 30 T cell receptor beta chains presented below share a single source sample, sequenced in a study of cytomegalovirus exposure and HLA in healthy donors. PCR amplification relied on 60 Vbeta primers (plus 13 Jbeta primers). The protocol was immunoSEQ multiplex PCR, while the TCRdb copy is restricted to in-frame clones and leaves out a portion. Its table lists approximately 110,000 clones. The sample taken for sequencing was PBMCs. The receptors stem from a man aged 25-40 years in good health and CMV-seronegative.

The chain carries TRBV5-5 and TRBJ1-4, with TRBD1 matching 7 bases. CDR1 is SGHKS, CDR2 YYEKEE, per germline (reference sequence). V dropped 4 bases and J dropped 8; count of bases not matched to a gene: 11. The CDR3 has 15 residues. This chain's CDR3 is CASSPETGFGEKLFF. CDR3 nucleotide sequence: TGTGCCAGCAGCCCCGAGACAGGGTTCGGGGAAAAACTGTTTTTT.

The chain uses TRBV2 and TRBJ2-7; 14 nucleotides align to TRBD2. The germline V gene has CDR1 SNHLY and CDR2 FYNNEI. Unmatched junction bases numbered 8, after V lost 5 bases and J lost 5 bases. The CDR3 runs to 16 residues. As DNA, the CDR3 is TGTGCCAGCAGTAAAAGACTAGCGGGAGGGTTGAACGAGCAGTACTTC. Protein sequence: CASSKRLAGGLNEQYF.

The gene calls are TRBV5-1 and TRBJ2-7, with 8 bases matching TRBD1. The J call may be wrong; the DNA end is better matched by TRBJ2-5. The V gene's germline CDR1 is SGHRS and CDR2 YFSETQ. This CDR3 is built from 16 residues. Written as DNA, the CDR3 is TGCGCCAGCAGCTTGGTCCAGGGGGCTCTTGGCGAGACCCAGTACTTC. Translating gives CASSLVQGALGETQYF.

The V call is TRBV28, the J call TRBJ1-2; 8 bases line up with TRBD1. With 1 base clipped from V and 8 bases from J, the junction kept 9 bases outside the gene matches. The CDR3 consists of 15 residues. Looked up from germline, CDR1 is MDHEN and CDR2 is SYDVKM. The CDR3 region has the DNA TGTGCCAGCAGTTTATCCGCGCAGGGGGCGGGAGGCTACACCTTC. This sequence encodes CASSLSAQGAGGYTF.

The chain recombines TRBV23-1 with TRBJ2-7, with 8 nucleotides matching TRBD1. TRBV23-1 belongs to the ORF category, with a function that is uncertain. Trimming cost V 4 bases and J 3 bases; bases outside gene matches: 11. The CDR3 runs to 16 residues. CDR3 bases: TGCGCCAGCAGTCCCCCCGGCAGGGGACAGGACTACGAGCAGTACTTC. This codes for CASSPPGRGQDYEQYF.

The V call is TRBV29-1, the J call TRBJ1-1, with a weak D call TRBD1 (5 bases). This CDR3 has 12 residues. V lost 7 bases and J lost 0, with 9 bases in between. The germline gives CDR1 SQVTM, CDR2 ANQGSEA. CDR3 in amino acids: CSGRGLNTEAFF. The CDR3 DNA reads TGCAGCGGAAGGGGCTTGAACACTGAAGCTTTCTTT.

As DNA, the CDR3 is TGTGCCAGCAGACTAGTAGGGACAGGGGCTCTTATTTCCTACAATGAGCAGTTCTTC. Encoded protein: CASRLVGTGALISYNEQFF. The V call is TRBV7-6, the J call TRBJ2-1; 10 bases line up with TRBD1. The germline CDR1 and CDR2 sequences are SGHVS and FNYEAQ. This CDR3 has 19 amino acids. The ends lost 6 bases at V and 1 base at J; junction bases unmatched: 15.

The V call is TRBV28, the J call TRBJ1-3, with unresolved D. The germline V gene has CDR1 MDHEN and CDR2 SYDVKM. V gave up 3 bases and J gave up 4 bases, with 4 bases separating them. The CDR3 covers 12 residues. The CDR3 region is CASSFEGNTIYF. DNA of the CDR3: TGTGCCAGCAGTTTTGAGGGAAACACCATATATTTT. Together with reference TRBV28 and TRBJ1-3, the CDR3 gives the full variable domain: DVKVTQSSRYLVKRTGEKVFLECVQDMDHENMFWYRQDPGLGLRLIYFSYDVKMKEKGDIPEGYSVSREKKERFSLILESASTNQTSMYLCASSFEGNTIYFGEGSWLTVV.

The chain recombines TRBV5-4 with TRBJ1-1; 11 bases map to TRBD1. V lost 5 bases, J lost 9 bases, and 6 bases stayed unmatched. The CDR3 has 13 amino acids. In germline, CDR1 is SGHNT, CDR2 YYREEE (reference sequence). This chain's CDR3 is CASRGQGARKAFF. CDR3 bases: TGTGCCAGCAGAGGACAGGGGGCGCGGAAAGCTTTCTTT.

The V gene is TRBV4-1, the J gene TRBJ1-6, with 8 bases that match TRBD1. Germline-derived CDR1 and CDR2 are MGHRA and YSYEKL. J gave up 9 bases and V 3 bases, and 10 bases lay outside the gene matches. The CDR3 contains 16 residues. The CDR3 DNA follows: TGCGCCAGCAGCCAGGGGGACAGGTCGTCACCTTCACCCCTCCACTTT. As protein: CASSQGDRSSPSPLHF.

V gene TRBV7-3 combines with J gene TRBJ2-1, with D tentatively TRBD2 (6 bases). This CDR3 comprises 15 residues. From germline, CDR1 is SGHTA and CDR2 FQGTGA. Between the trimmed V and J ends, which lost 5 bases and 7 bases, there was a span of 18 bases. Here the CDR3 reads CASSPGRDPRNEQFF. In DNA, the CDR3 is TGTGCCAGCAGCCCCGGGCGGGACCCTCGGAATGAGCAGTTCTTC.

This sequence joins TRBV11-2 and TRBJ2-5, with 7 bases matching TRBD2. The J call may be faulty, since TRBJ2-7 better matches the DNA end. Looked up from germline, CDR1 is SGHAT and CDR2 is FQNNGV. The CDR3 is 15 residues long. CDR3 residues: CASSLGSSGTYEQYF. The DNA of the CDR3 is TGTGCCAGCAGCTTAGGGTCTAGCGGTACTTACGAGCAGTACTTC.

The chain uses TRBV6-4 and TRBJ1-2; no reliable D call. This CDR3 contains 16 residues. V lost 0 bases and J 3 bases, leaving 14 bases between the germline ends. Germline V gives CDR1 MRHNA, CDR2 SNTAGT. CDR3 DNA sequence: TGTGCCAGCAGTGACTCGTCCCTCCGGCGGGACTATGGCTACACCTTC. Its protein is CASSDSSLRRDYGYTF.

CDR3 in amino acids: CASSKWGDRGSYSNQPQHF. The CDR3 nucleotides are TGTGCCAGCAGCAAATGGGGGGACAGGGGATCATATAGCAATCAGCCCCAGCATTTT. The chain links TRBV21-1 to TRBJ1-5; the D call TRBD1 from the table was never checked on the DNA. TRBV21-1 is deemed a pseudogene. This CDR3 spans 19 amino acids.

The chain joins TRBV5-6 to TRBJ2-7; D remains ambiguous. CDR3 size: 11 residues. Trimming removed 4 bases at V and 2 bases at J, with 4 bases between. Per germline, CDR1 SGHDT and CDR2 YYEEEE. CDR3 loop: CASSATYEQYF. The CDR3 nucleotides read TGTGCCAGCAGCGCGACCTACGAGCAGTACTTC.

The rearrangement joins TRBV6-5 to TRBJ2-7; TRBD2 might be the D (5 bases). Trimming left V 5 bases short and J 2 bases short, with 10 bases between. CDR1 and CDR2 (germline): MNHEY, SVGAGI. The CDR3 has 13 residues. DNA of the CDR3: TGTGCCAGCAGTCCCGACGGGACCTACGAGCAGTACTTC. Translating it yields CASSPDGTYEQYF.

The J gene is TRBJ2-3, the V gene TRBV6-1; D uncertain. The CDR3 consists of 15 residues. CDR1 and CDR2 from the germline V gene are MNHNS and SASEGT. V lost 0 bases and J lost 5, with 12 bases in between. CDR3 loop: CASSEAMSPRDTQYF. CDR3 nucleotide sequence: TGTGCCAGCAGTGAAGCGATGAGTCCGAGAGATACGCAGTATTTT.

As for this clone: The same CDR3 is also encoded by other DNA sequences in this sample. The chain joins TRBV6-5 to TRBJ1-2, with D possibly matching TRBD1 (5 bases). Germline V lookup: CDR1 MNHEY, CDR2 SVGAGI. V shed 2 bases and J shed 2 bases, with 6 bases lying between them. The CDR3 has 13 residues. The CDR3 DNA is TGTGCCAGCAGTTACGGGGGGAACTATGGCTACACCTTC. Its translation: CASSYGGNYGYTF.

This CDR3 reads CASSRTQGPYNEQFF. In DNA form, the CDR3 reads TGTGCCAGCAGCCGTACACAGGGCCCCTACAATGAGCAGTTCTTC. The chain recombines TRBV7-8 with TRBJ2-1, with a weak D call TRBD1 (6 bases). Germline-derived CDR1 and CDR2 are SGHVS and FQNEAQ. This CDR3 is 15 amino acids long. V dropped 5 bases and J dropped 2 bases, with 13 bases sitting between them.

This chain joins TRBV14 and TRBJ1-4; D remains unclear. V gave up 4 bases and J gave up 4 bases, with 16 bases separating them. The CDR3 consists of 16 residues. The V gene's germline CDR1 is SGHDN and CDR2 FVKESK. CDR3 loop: CASSPQRGAINEKLFF. The CDR3 nucleotides are TGTGCCAGCAGCCCGCAACGTGGTGCGATTAATGAAAAACTGTTTTTT.

V is TRBV5-4 and J is TRBJ2-7; D is perhaps TRBD1 (6 bases). Germline-derived CDR1 and CDR2 are SGHNT and YYREEE (reference sequence). With 0 bases removed from V and 9 bases from J, the gap between germline ends came to 10 bases. This CDR3 has 12 residues. The CDR3 DNA sequence: TGTGCCAGCAGCTTGGAGAGGGGGTGGCAGTACTTC. It is translated as CASSLERGWQYF.

The V and J genes are TRBV29-1 and TRBJ2-5; D might be TRBD1 (5 bases). The J call is in doubt because the DNA end fits TRBJ2-7 better. The CDR3 loop spans 13 amino acids. Germline CDR1 is SQVTM and CDR2 is ANQGSEA. The CDR3 nucleotides are TGCAGCGTTAGGGGCGTCTCCATGGACGAGCAGTACTTC. Protein: CSVRGVSMDEQYF.

The rearrangement joins TRBV28 to TRBJ1-1; D is uncertain. Germline V gives CDR1 MDHEN, CDR2 SYDVKM. Trimming took off 4 bases at V and 4 bases at J, with 13 bases between the two ends. The CDR3 runs to 14 residues. The chain's CDR3 is CASSSAPGATEAFF. DNA of the CDR3: TGTGCCAGCAGTTCAGCCCCTGGAGCCACTGAAGCTTTCTTT.

The chain joins TRBV29-1 to TRBJ1-2, with 9 bases aligning to TRBD1. CDR3 length: 14 residues. Germline assignment: CDR1 SQVTM and CDR2 ANQGSEA. After removal of 8 bases from V and 6 bases from J, the junction contained 13 bases not matched to a gene. The CDR3 DNA reads TGCAGCATCTTTACAGGGGGCTCTTTTGATGGCTACACCTTC. Residues: CSIFTGGSFDGYTF.

CDR3: CASTHPLTGGGNTEAFF. As DNA, the CDR3 is TGTGCCAGCACCCATCCGCTCACAGGGGGCGGGAACACTGAAGCTTTCTTT. The chain carries TRBV27 and TRBJ1-1, with 9 bases that match TRBD1. There are 17 residues in the CDR3. With 7 bases clipped from V and 1 base from J, the junction kept 13 bases outside the gene matches. CDR1 and CDR2 from the germline V gene are MNHEY and SMNVEV (reference sequence).

This rearrangement joins TRBV4-3 to TRBJ1-1; no clear D. CDR1 is LGHNA, CDR2 YSLEER, per germline. This CDR3 spans 15 amino acids. The V end lost 0 bases, the J end lost 0 bases, and 8 bases lay between the germline ends. CDR3 loop: CASSQDRGLNTEAFF. The CDR3 DNA reads as TGCGCCAGCAGCCAAGATCGCGGCCTGAACACTGAAGCTTTCTTT.

The gene calls are TRBV5-6 and TRBJ2-4; 7 bases match TRBD1. The CDR3 extends over 13 amino acids. Germline V gene sequence: CDR1 SGHDT, CDR2 YYEEEE. Germline trimming cut 4 bases from V and 8 bases from J; bases unmatched to any gene: 6. The CDR3 reads CASSRGGWDIQYF. The CDR3 nucleotides read TGTGCCAGCAGCCGAGGGGGCTGGGACATTCAGTACTTC.

J is TRBJ2-5 and V is TRBV27; 7 bases are shared with TRBD1. J gave up 3 bases and V 6 bases, and 13 bases lay outside the gene matches. Germline V lookup: CDR1 MNHEY, CDR2 SMNVEV (reference sequence). The CDR3 extends over 16 amino acids. The CDR3 is CASSPWGQSLKETQYF. CDR3 sequence (DNA): TGTGCCAGCAGCCCGTGGGGACAGAGCCTGAAAGAGACCCAGTACTTC.

V usage is TRBV28 and J usage is TRBJ1-4; no reliable D call. The CDR3 consists of 13 residues. Germline V gene data show CDR1 as MDHEN and CDR2 as SYDVKM. Trimming removed 7 bases at V and 0 bases at J, with 6 bases between. In DNA, the CDR3 is TGTGCCAGCAAACTTGCAACTAATGAAAAACTGTTTTTT. Its protein product is CASKLATNEKLFF.

This sequence joins TRBV5-4 and TRBJ2-2, with D perhaps TRBD1 (6 bases). Trimming shortened V by 5 bases and J by 0 bases, and 17 bases separated the two germline ends. Looked up from germline, CDR1 is SGHNT and CDR2 is YYREEE (reference sequence). This CDR3 is 17 amino acids long. DNA for the CDR3: TGTGCCAGCAGTACTGACATGAGACAGGCGAACACCGGGGAGCTGTTTTTT. It yields the protein CASSTDMRQANTGELFF.